Listed below are T cell receptor beta chains from one sample, sequenced in a study of T cells after yellow fever vaccination. Via MiXCR, TCRdb re-called the 5' RACE reads, giving one row per CDR3 protein. The table shows about 260,000 distinct CDR3 sequences, with approximately 5.2% occurring only once. Sequences were derived from CD4+ T cells sorted from PBMCs, sampled on the day of the yellow fever booster vaccination. Receptors were obtained from a man between 18 and 29 years old who received the YFV17D yellow fever vaccine. The CDR3 runs from the conserved cysteine through the conserved F or W. D genes are given only for firm matches. Not every row has a clone size; where given, it reads once, few, many or a size class.

j_call clone_size v_call d_call cdr3_nt cdr3_aa
TRBJ2-7 NA TRBV5-4 NA TGTGCCAGCAGCTTGGGGCGACAGGCGCCCTACGAGCAGTACTTC CASSLGRQAPYEQYF
TRBJ1-2 NA TRBV3-1 NA TGTGCCAGCAGCCTTCAGGGGACAAGAGCTAACTATGGCTACACCTTC CASSLQGTRANYGYTF
TRBJ2-7 many TRBV5-1 TRBD1 TGCGCCAGCAGCTCAACGGGACAGGGGGTCTCCGAGCAGTACTTC CASSSTGQGVSEQYF
TRBJ2-1 NA TRBV28 NA TGTGCCAGCAGCCCGGGGGTGCTGACCTACAATGAGCAGTTCTTC CASSPGVLTYNEQFF
TRBJ1-1 few TRBV20-1 NA TGCAGTGCTAGACTTCCGGGGAACACTGAAGCTTTCTTT CSARLPGNTEAFF
TRBJ2-4 few TRBV30 NA TGTGCCTGGTCAGACTCGGCCATTCAGTACTTC CAWSDSAIQYF
TRBJ2-2 few TRBV18 NA TGTGCCAGCTCACCACCGGTCCAGGCGAACACCGGGGAGCTGTTTTTT CASSPPVQANTGELFF
TRBJ2-7 few TRBV7-3 TRBD1 TGTGCCAGCAGCTCCCAATCCGGGACAGGGCACTACGAGCAGTACTTC CASSSQSGTGHYEQYF
TRBJ2-3 NA TRBV5-1 NA TGCGCCAGCAGCCAAAGACCAGCGGATACGCAGTATTTT CASSQRPADTQYF
TRBJ2-5 NA TRBV11-2 NA TGTGCCAGCAGCTTAGGGACCGTTAAAGGAGAGACCCAGTACTTC CASSLGTVKGETQYF
TRBJ2-3 few TRBV10-1 NA TGCGCCAGCAGAGAGACTGAGGAGGATACGCAGTATTTT CASRETEEDTQYF
TRBJ1-1 many TRBV7-2 TRBD1 TGTGCCAGCAGCTTCATCTCAATACAGGGGAACGAAGCTTTCTTT CASSFISIQGNEAFF
TRBJ2-1 NA TRBV11-2 NA TGTGCCAGCAGCTTAGCCATAGGTGGCAGGGGCTACCTACTCGACGCCAATGAGCAGTTCTTC CASSLAIGGRGYLLDANEQFF
TRBJ2-5 few TRBV5-4 TRBD2 TGTGCCAGCAGCGCGACTAGCGGGGGGGTAGAGACCCAGTACTTC CASSATSGGVETQYF
TRBJ1-6 few TRBV10-3 NA TGTGCCATCAGGACCGGGACACCGAATTCACCCCTCCACTTT CAIRTGTPNSPLHF
TRBJ2-3 many TRBV20-1 TRBD2 TGCAGTGCTGGCGGGGGAAACACAGATACGCAGTATTTT CSAGGGNTDTQYF
TRBJ2-1 many TRBV12-3/TRBV12-4 NA TGTGCCAGCAGTTTTCTACCCTCCTACAATGAGCAGTTCTTC CASSFLPSYNEQFF
TRBJ2-1 NA TRBV5-1 TRBD1 TGCGCCAGCAACCCGGGACAGGGGGCGAAGAATGAGCAGTTCTTC CASNPGQGAKNEQFF
TRBJ1-6 NA TRBV5-4 NA TGTGCCAGCAGTTTCCGGGACGCTTCACCCCTCCACTTT CASSFRDASPLHF
TRBJ2-2 many TRBV4-2 NA TGTGCCAGCAGCCCCAGACAGAGAACGAACACCGGGGAGCTGTTTTTT CASSPRQRTNTGELFF
TRBJ1-5 few TRBV6-4 NA TGTGCCAGCAGTGACAGGGGTTTGGGGAATCAGCCCCAGCATTTT CASSDRGLGNQPQHF
TRBJ2-5 NA TRBV29-1 NA TGCAGCGTTGACGGATTCAGGGAGACCCAGTACTTC CSVDGFRETQYF
TRBJ2-5 many TRBV7-2 NA TGTGCCAGCAGCTACAGTCACATGCAAGAGACCCAGTACTTC CASSYSHMQETQYF
TRBJ1-2 many TRBV5-1 TRBD1 TGCGCCAGCAGCTTGGTTGCCGGACAGGGTTATAGTGGCTACACCTTC CASSLVAGQGYSGYTF
TRBJ1-5 NA TRBV6-5 TRBD1 TGTGCCAGCAGCCGTACGTGGACAGGGGGGTTGCCCCAGCATTTT CASSRTWTGGLPQHF
TRBJ1-5 few TRBV6-2/TRBV6-3 NA TGTGCCAGCAGCCCAGTTACTTCTCGAGTGACTAATCAGCCCCAGCATTTT CASSPVTSRVTNQPQHF
TRBJ1-4 many TRBV12-3/TRBV12-4 TRBD1 TGTGCCAGCAGCCCGGGGGACAGGCCGGGTATCAAACTGTTTTTT CASSPGDRPGIKLFF